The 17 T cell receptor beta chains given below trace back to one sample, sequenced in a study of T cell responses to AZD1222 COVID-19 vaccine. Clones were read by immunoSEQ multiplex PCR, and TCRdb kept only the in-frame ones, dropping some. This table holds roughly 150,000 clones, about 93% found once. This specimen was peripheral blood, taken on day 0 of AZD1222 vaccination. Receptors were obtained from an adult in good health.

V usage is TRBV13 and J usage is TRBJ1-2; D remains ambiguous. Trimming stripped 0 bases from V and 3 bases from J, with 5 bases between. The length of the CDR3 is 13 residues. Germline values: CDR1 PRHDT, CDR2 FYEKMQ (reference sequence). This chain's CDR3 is CASSLGTDYGYTF. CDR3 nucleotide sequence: TGTGCCAGCAGCTTAGGGACGGACTATGGCTACACCTTC. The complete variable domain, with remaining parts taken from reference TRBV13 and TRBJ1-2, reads AAGVIQSPRHLIKEKRETATLKCYPIPRHDTVYWYQQGPGQDPQFLISFYEKMQSDKGSIPDRFSAQQFSDYHSELNMSSLELGDSALYFCASSLGTDYGYTFGSGTRLTVV.

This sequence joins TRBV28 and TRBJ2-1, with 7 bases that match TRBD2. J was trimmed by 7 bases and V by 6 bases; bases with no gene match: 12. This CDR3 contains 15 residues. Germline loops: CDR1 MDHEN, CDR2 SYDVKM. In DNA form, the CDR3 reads TGTGCCAGCAGCAAGGAGCGGGACCCGGGTAATGAGCAGTTCTTC. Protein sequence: CASSKERDPGNEQFF. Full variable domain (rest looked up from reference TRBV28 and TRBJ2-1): DVKVTQSSRYLVKRTGEKVFLECVQDMDHENMFWYRQDPGLGLRLIYFSYDVKMKEKGDIPEGYSVSREKKERFSLILESASTNQTSMYLCASSKERDPGNEQFFGPGTRLTVL.

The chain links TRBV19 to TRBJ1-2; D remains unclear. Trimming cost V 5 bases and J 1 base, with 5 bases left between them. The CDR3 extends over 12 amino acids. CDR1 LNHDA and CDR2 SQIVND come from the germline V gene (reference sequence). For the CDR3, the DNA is TGTGCCAGTAGTTATAGTAACTATGGCTACACCTTC. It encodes CASSYSNYGYTF.

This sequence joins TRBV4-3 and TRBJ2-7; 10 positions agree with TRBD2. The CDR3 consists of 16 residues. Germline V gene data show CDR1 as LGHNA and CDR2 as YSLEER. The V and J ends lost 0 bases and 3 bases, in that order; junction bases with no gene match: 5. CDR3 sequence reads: CASSQDRASGGYEQYF. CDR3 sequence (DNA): TGCGCCAGCAGCCAAGATAGGGCTAGCGGGGGCTACGAGCAGTACTTC.

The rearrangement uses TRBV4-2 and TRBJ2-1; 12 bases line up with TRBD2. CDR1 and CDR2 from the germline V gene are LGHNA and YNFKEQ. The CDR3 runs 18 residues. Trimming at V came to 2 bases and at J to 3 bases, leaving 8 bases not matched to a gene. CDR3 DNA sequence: TGTGCCAGCAGCCAATCCAGGACTAGCGGGACTCTCTACAATGAGCAGTTCTTC. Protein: CASSQSRTSGTLYNEQFF.

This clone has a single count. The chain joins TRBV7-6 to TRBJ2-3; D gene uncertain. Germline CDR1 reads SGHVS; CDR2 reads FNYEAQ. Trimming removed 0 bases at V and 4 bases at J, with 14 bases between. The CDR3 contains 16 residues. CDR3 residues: CASSLAPRAGADTQYF. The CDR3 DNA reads TGTGCCAGCAGCTTAGCCCCACGGGCTGGGGCAGATACGCAGTATTTT.

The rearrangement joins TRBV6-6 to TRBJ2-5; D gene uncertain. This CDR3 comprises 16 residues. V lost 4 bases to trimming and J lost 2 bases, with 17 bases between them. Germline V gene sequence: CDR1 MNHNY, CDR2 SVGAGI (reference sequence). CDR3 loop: CASSLTPSDVQETQYF. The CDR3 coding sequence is TGTGCCAGCAGTTTAACCCCTTCGGACGTACAAGAGACCCAGTACTTC.

CDR3 sequence: CASSQDGAGNEQYF. Here the CDR3 DNA reads TGCGCCAGCAGCCAAGATGGGGCAGGGAACGAGCAGTACTTC. The chain joins TRBV4-1 to TRBJ2-7; possible D gene TRBD1, 5 bases. CDR1 is MGHRA and CDR2 is YSYEKL in the germline V gene. The CDR3 sequence is 14 residues long. Trimming removed 0 bases from V and 5 bases from J, with 11 bases in between.

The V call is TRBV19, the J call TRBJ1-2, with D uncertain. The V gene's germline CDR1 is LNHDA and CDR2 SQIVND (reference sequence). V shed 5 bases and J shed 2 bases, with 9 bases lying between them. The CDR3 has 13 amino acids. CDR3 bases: TGTGCCAGTAGTTACGACACCAACTATGGCTACACCTTC. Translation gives CASSYDTNYGYTF.

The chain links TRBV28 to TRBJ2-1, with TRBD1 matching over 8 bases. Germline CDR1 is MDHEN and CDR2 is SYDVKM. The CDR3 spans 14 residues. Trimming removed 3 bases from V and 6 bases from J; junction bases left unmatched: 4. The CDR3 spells CASSLVTGGNEQFF. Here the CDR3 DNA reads TGTGCCAGCAGTTTGGTAACAGGGGGCAATGAGCAGTTCTTC.

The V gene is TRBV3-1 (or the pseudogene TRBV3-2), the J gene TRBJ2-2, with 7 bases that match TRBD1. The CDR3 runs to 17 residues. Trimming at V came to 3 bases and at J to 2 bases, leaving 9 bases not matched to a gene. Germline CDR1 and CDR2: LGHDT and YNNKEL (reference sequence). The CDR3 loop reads CASSQGTASTNTGELFF. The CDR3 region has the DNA TGTGCCAGCAGCCAGGGGACAGCCTCTACAAACACCGGGGAGCTGTTTTTT.

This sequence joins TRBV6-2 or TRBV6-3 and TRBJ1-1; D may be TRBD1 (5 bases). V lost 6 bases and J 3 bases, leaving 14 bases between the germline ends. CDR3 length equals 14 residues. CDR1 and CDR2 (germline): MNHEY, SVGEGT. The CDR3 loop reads CASSIRGMYTEAFF. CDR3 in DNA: TGTGCCAGCAGCATTCGGGGCATGTACACTGAAGCTTTCTTT.

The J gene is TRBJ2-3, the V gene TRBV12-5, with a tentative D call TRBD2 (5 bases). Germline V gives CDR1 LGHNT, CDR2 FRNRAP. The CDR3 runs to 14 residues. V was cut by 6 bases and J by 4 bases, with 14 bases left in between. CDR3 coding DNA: TGTGCTAGTGGGGTCGGGGATGGGGCAGATACGCAGTATTTT. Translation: CASGVGDGADTQYF.

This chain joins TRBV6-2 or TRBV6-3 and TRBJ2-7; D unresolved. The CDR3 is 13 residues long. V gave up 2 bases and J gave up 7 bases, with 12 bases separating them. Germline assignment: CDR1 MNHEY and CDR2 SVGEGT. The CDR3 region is CASSYRAVGEQYF. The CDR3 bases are TGTGCCAGCAGTTACCGGGCGGTGGGGGAGCAGTACTTC.

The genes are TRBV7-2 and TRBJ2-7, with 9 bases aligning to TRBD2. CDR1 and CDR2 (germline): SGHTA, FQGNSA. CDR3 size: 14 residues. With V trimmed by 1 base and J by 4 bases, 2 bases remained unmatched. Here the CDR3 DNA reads TGTGCCAGCAGCTTAGTAGCGGGAGCTTACGAGCAGTACTTC. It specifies CASSLVAGAYEQYF.

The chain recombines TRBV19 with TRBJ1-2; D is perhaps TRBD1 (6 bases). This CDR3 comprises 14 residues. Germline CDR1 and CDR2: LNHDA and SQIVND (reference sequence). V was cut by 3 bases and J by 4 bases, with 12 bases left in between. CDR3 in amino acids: CASSMGSGAYGYTF. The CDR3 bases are TGTGCCAGTAGTATGGGTTCGGGGGCCTATGGCTACACCTTC.

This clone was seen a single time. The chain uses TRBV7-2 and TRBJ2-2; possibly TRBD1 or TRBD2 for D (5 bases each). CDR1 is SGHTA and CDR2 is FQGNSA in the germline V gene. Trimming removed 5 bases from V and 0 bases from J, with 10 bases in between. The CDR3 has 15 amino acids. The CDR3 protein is CASSGTAPNTGELFF. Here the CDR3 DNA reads TGTGCCAGCAGCGGGACCGCCCCGAACACCGGGGAGCTGTTTTTT.